One and the same sample provided the 32 T cell receptor beta chains below, sequenced in a study of CD8+CD57+ T cells in acquired aplastic anemia. Investigators profiled TCR beta VDJ and CDR3 from genomic DNA template. MiXCR, run by TCRdb on the reads, gives a single entry per CDR3 protein. The data contain around 170,000 distinct CDR3 sequences, just over 45% of them singletons. Sequencing input: sorted CD4+, CD8+, or CD8+CD57+ T cells (not recorded which) from PBMCs. These receptors all come from a human donor in good health.

In regard to this clonotype: A much bigger clone sits one base away, suggesting this may be a read error. The chain combines TRBV20-1 with TRBJ2-1, with 10 positions matching TRBD2. Germline CDR1 reads DFQATT; CDR2 reads SNEGSKA (reference sequence). The CDR3 runs to 15 residues. CDR3 in amino acids: CSASIAGGFRNEQLF. The CDR3 DNA sequence: TGCAGTGCTTCTATAGCGGGAGGTTTTAGGAATGAGCAGCTCTTC.

This clonotype was seen repeatedly, ten times or more. The gene calls are TRBV4-1 and TRBJ2-7; no reliable D call. Germline V gene data show CDR1 as MGHRA and CDR2 as YSYEKL. The CDR3 contains 14 residues. Trimming left V 1 base short and J 2 bases short, with 9 bases between. The DNA for the CDR3 is TGCGCCAGCAGCCAAGTCGGGCAGGCCTACGAGCAGTACTTC. Protein sequence: CASSQVGQAYEQYF.

About this clonotype: Germline is not matched at one junction end, which may reflect a read error. This chain links TRBV5-4 with TRBJ1-1; 8 bases line up with TRBD1. CDR1 is SGHNT and CDR2 is YYREEE in the germline V gene (reference sequence). CDR3 length equals 13 residues. The CDR3 region is CASSADRDTEALF. CDR3 nucleotides: TGTGCCAGCAGTGCGGACAGGGACACTGAAGCTCTCTTT. Based on the CDR3 plus reference TRBV5-4 and TRBJ1-1, the full variable domain is ETGVTQSPTHLIKTRGQQVTLRCSSQSGHNTVSWYQQALGQGPQFIFQYYREEENGRGNFPPRFSGLQFPNYSSELNVNALELDDSALYLCASSADRDTEALFGQGTRLTVV.

The V call is TRBV20-1, the J call TRBJ2-3; weak D call: TRBD1 (5 bases). Trimming took 3 bases from V and 1 from J, leaving 14 bases between them. CDR1 is DFQATT, CDR2 SNEGSKA, per germline (reference sequence). The CDR3 totals 15 residues. The CDR3 bases are TGCAGTGCTAGGGATGGGGCGCTAGGCACAGATACGCAGTATTTT. It translates to CSARDGALGTDTQYF.

The rearrangement joins TRBV15 to TRBJ1-5; D may be TRBD1 (5 bases). The V end was cut by 5 bases, the J end by 7 bases, with 12 bases between. The germline CDR1 and CDR2 sequences are LNHNV and YYDKDF (reference sequence). CDR3 length: 13 residues. The CDR3, as DNA: TGTGCCACCAGCGGAGGGGTGAGCCAGCCCCAGCATTTT. It yields the protein CATSGGVSQPQHF.

This clonotype showed up just a few times. A much larger clone lies a single base off, so this may be a read error. The chain uses TRBV5-4 and TRBJ2-7, with 9 bases matching TRBD2. The junction had 8 bases not matched to a gene; V was cut back by 4 bases and J by 0 bases. This CDR3 region has 16 residues. Germline assignment: CDR1 SGHNT and CDR2 YYREEE (reference sequence). The CDR3 DNA reads as TGTGCCAGCAGCGTCAAAGGAGCGGGAGGCTCCTACGAGCAGTACTTC. Residues: CASSVKGAGGSYEQYF. The variable domain in full, completed from reference TRBV5-4 and TRBJ2-7, reads ETGVTQSPTHLIKTRGQQVTLRCSSQSGHNTVSWYQQALGQGPQFIFQYYREEENGRGNFPPRFSGLQFPNYSSELNVNALELDDSALYLCASSVKGAGGSYEQYFGPGTRLTVT.

This clonotype came up a few times. The genes are TRBV3-1 and TRBJ2-1; 12 nucleotides agree with TRBD2. Germline trimming cut 2 bases from V and 5 bases from J; bases unmatched to any gene: 10. The CDR3 is 18 amino acids. Looked up from germline, CDR1 is LGHDT and CDR2 is YNNKEL (reference sequence). CDR3 loop: CASSQSPKTSGSHNEQFF. CDR3 bases: TGTGCCAGCAGCCAAAGTCCCAAGACTAGCGGGAGCCACAATGAGCAGTTCTTC.

This clonotype was recorded at least ten times. This chain connects TRBV24-1 to TRBJ2-5; 7 bases line up with TRBD2. This CDR3 has 15 residues. Germline-derived CDR1 and CDR2 are KGHDR and SFDVKD. Unmatched junction bases numbered 11, after V lost 5 bases and J lost 6 bases. CDR3 sequence (DNA): TGTGCCACCAGTGCTACTCGGGAGGCCGGGAAGACCCAGTACTTC. Its translation is CATSATREAGKTQYF.

The rearrangement links TRBV20-1 to TRBJ2-1; D may correspond to TRBD1 or TRBD2 (5 bases each). Trimming stripped 1 base from V and 6 bases from J, with 13 bases between. CDR3 size: 14 residues. Germline V CDR1 and CDR2: DFQATT, SNEGSKA (reference sequence). The CDR3 DNA reads as TGCAGTGCTAGAGTCTTGGGGACGGCCAATGAGCAGTTCTTC. This translates into CSARVLGTANEQFF.

There are a few counts of this clonotype. V is TRBV10-3 and J is TRBJ2-1; the D gene is possibly TRBD2 (6 bases). The V gene's germline CDR1 is ENHRY and CDR2 SYGVKD. The CDR3 loop spans 13 amino acids. With 7 bases removed from V and 4 bases from J, the gap between germline ends came to 11 bases. CDR3 in DNA: TGTGCCATCAAAGGGACTGGTTACAATGAGCAGTTCTTC. Translating gives CAIKGTGYNEQFF.

This clonotype was counted many times. V is TRBV20-1 and J is TRBJ1-1; D unclear. The CDR3 runs to 15 residues. V lost 0 bases and J 1 base, leaving 12 bases between the germline ends. Germline CDR1 and CDR2: DFQATT and SNEGSKA (reference sequence). As DNA, the CDR3 is TGCAGTGCTAGAGATCTCGGCCCGGGGAACACTGAAGCTTTCTTT. Amino acid sequence: CSARDLGPGNTEAFF.

This clonotype appeared many times. The chain couples TRBV11-2 to TRBJ1-1; tentatively, D is TRBD1 (6 bases). This CDR3 has 15 residues. V shed 5 bases and J shed 3 bases, with 16 bases lying between them. Per the germline V gene, CDR1 is SGHAT and CDR2 is FQNNGV. The CDR3 sequence is CASSLQDRQDTEAFF. The CDR3 coding sequence is TGTGCCAGCAGCCTCCAGGACCGACAGGACACTGAAGCTTTCTTT.

Ten or more counts support this clonotype. The CDR3 sequence: CASSGRLAGVYEQYF. CDR3 nucleotides: TGTGCCAGCAGTGGACGACTAGCGGGAGTCTACGAGCAGTACTTC. The genes are TRBV6-1 and TRBJ2-7; 12 bases fit TRBD2. The J segment lost 3 bases and the V segment lost 4 bases, leaving 4 bases of the junction unmatched. Looked up from germline, CDR1 is MNHNS and CDR2 is SASEGT. The CDR3 is 15 amino acids.

This clonotype has ten or more counts. This chain uses TRBV20-1 with TRBJ2-7; 12 bases align to TRBD2. J was trimmed by 4 bases and V by 3 bases; bases with no gene match: 7. This CDR3 is built from 15 residues. In germline, CDR1 is DFQATT, CDR2 SNEGSKA (reference sequence). The CDR3, as DNA: TGCAGTGCTAGTGGGACTAGCGGGTCCACTTACGAGCAGTACTTC. Protein product: CSASGTSGSTYEQYF.

The rearrangement uses TRBV13 and TRBJ1-1; D might be TRBD1 (5 bases). Germline loops: CDR1 PRHDT, CDR2 FYEKMQ (reference sequence). V lost 5 bases and J lost 6, with 13 bases in between. The CDR3 is 13 amino acids. The CDR3, as DNA: TGTGCCAGCAGCCCCGGGGGGGGTCCTGAAGCTTTCTTT. Translated, it gives CASSPGGGPEAFF.

This clonotype was picked up a small number of times. The chain recombines TRBV20-1 with TRBJ1-6; D uncertain. V gave up 6 bases and J gave up 0 bases, with 9 bases separating them. The CDR3 has 14 amino acids. CDR1 and CDR2 from the germline V gene are DFQATT and SNEGSKA (reference sequence). The CDR3 here is CSAAISSYNSPLHF. CDR3 DNA sequence: TGCAGTGCGGCTATTAGCTCCTATAATTCACCCCTCCACTTT.

The genes are TRBV28 and TRBJ1-3; D perhaps matches TRBD1 (6 bases). Per the germline V gene, CDR1 is MDHEN and CDR2 is SYDVKM. The CDR3 contains 19 residues. The ends were cut back, 3 bases at V and 0 bases at J, with 21 bases in the middle. CDR3 protein: CASSFSLGGAGLSGNTIYF. CDR3 DNA: TGTGCCAGCAGTTTTTCCTTGGGGGGCGCGGGCCTCTCTGGAAACACCATATATTTT.

The chain has TRBV7-9 and TRBJ2-5; D is unclear. The CDR3 consists of 13 residues. Trimming removed 0 bases from V and 5 bases from J, with 7 bases in between. Germline loops: CDR1 SEHNR, CDR2 FQNEAQ (reference sequence). CDR3 sequence: CASSLAPEETQYF. DNA for the CDR3: TGTGCCAGCAGCTTAGCGCCCGAGGAGACCCAGTACTTC.

This clonotype was seen ten or more times. J is TRBJ1-5 and V is TRBV5-5; D perhaps matches TRBD1 (5 bases). Per germline, CDR1 SGHKS and CDR2 YYEKEE (reference sequence). The CDR3 sequence is 15 residues long. Deletions cut 2 bases from V and 6 bases from J, with 15 bases between. CDR3 loop: CASSFAGREGQPQHF. The CDR3 nucleotides are TGTGCCAGCAGCTTTGCAGGGCGCGAAGGTCAGCCCCAGCATTTT. The entire variable domain, with the rest obtained from reference TRBV5-5 and TRBJ1-5, is as follows: DAGVTQSPTHLIKTRGQQVTLRCSPISGHKSVSWYQQVLGQGPQFIFQYYEKEERGRGNFPDRFSARQFPNYSSELNVNALLLGDSALYLCASSFAGREGQPQHFGDGTRLSIL.

This clonotype was recorded at least ten times. V usage is TRBV9 and J usage is TRBJ1-2, with TRBD1 matching 7 bases. Germline CDR1 is SGDLS and CDR2 is YYNGEE. V gave up 2 bases and J gave up 8 bases; unmatched junction bases: 9. The CDR3 spans 14 residues. CDR3 nucleotides: TGTGCCAGCAGCGTTGGGCAGGGGGTAGGCGGCTACACCTTC. Translation: CASSVGQGVGGYTF.

V usage is TRBV10-1 and J usage is TRBJ2-5, with 7 bases aligning to TRBD2. V was pared by 8 bases and J by 1 base, with 10 bases of the junction left unmatched. Looked up from germline, CDR1 is WNHNN and CDR2 is SYGVQD (reference sequence). CDR3 length: 15 residues. Here the CDR3 DNA reads TGCGCCAGCGCCATGGGCGGGGGAACCCAAGAGACCCAGTACTTC. As protein: CASAMGGGTQETQYF.

The chain links TRBV20-1 to TRBJ2-1, with a possible D match to TRBD1 (5 bases). Trimming shortened V by 3 bases and J by 0 bases, and 9 bases separated the two germline ends. CDR3 length: 14 amino acids. The germline CDR1 and CDR2 sequences are DFQATT and SNEGSKA (reference sequence). CDR3 loop: CSARDTYSYNEQFF. CDR3 bases: TGCAGTGCTAGGGACACCTACTCCTACAATGAGCAGTTCTTC.

This clonotype came up many times. This chain joins TRBV7-2 and TRBJ2-1; 12 nucleotides agree with TRBD2. Trimming took 5 bases from V and 10 from J; bases not matched to a gene: 6. The germline V gene encodes CDR1 SGHTA and CDR2 FQGNSA. The CDR3 extends over 14 amino acids. The DNA for the CDR3 is TGTGCCAGCAGCCCCAGACTAGCGGGAGAGGAGCAGTTCTTC. Protein sequence: CASSPRLAGEEQFF.

The chain uses TRBV4-1 and TRBJ2-7; D possibly corresponds to TRBD1 (6 bases). V lost 0 bases and J 0 bases, leaving 15 bases between the germline ends. This CDR3 comprises 17 residues. Germline CDR1 reads MGHRA; CDR2 reads YSYEKL. DNA for the CDR3: TGCGCCAGCAGCCAAGATTGGCCGGGACAAAGCTCCTACGAGCAGTACTTC. It encodes CASSQDWPGQSSYEQYF.

This sequence joins TRBV5-1 and TRBJ1-1; 7 nucleotides match TRBD1. V lost 1 base, J lost 4 bases, and 4 bases stayed unmatched. This CDR3 has 14 amino acids. Germline V CDR1 and CDR2: SGHRS, YFSETQ. The CDR3: CASSLIPGGTEAFF. The CDR3 nucleotides are TGCGCCAGCAGCTTGATACCAGGGGGCACTGAAGCTTTCTTT.

The rearrangement uses TRBV15 and TRBJ2-7; 8 nucleotides line up with TRBD2. Germline V lookup: CDR1 LNHNV, CDR2 YYDKDF (reference sequence). The CDR3 sequence is 15 residues long. The ends lost 0 bases at V and 4 bases at J; junction bases unmatched: 5. Here the CDR3 reads CATSRDAGGPYEQYF. The CDR3 DNA follows: TGTGCCACCAGCAGAGACGCGGGAGGCCCTTACGAGCAGTACTTC.

This clonotype showed up many times. This chain joins TRBV11-2 and TRBJ2-4; tentatively, D is TRBD1 (7 bases). V gave up 5 bases and J gave up 0 bases, with 11 bases separating them. Germline V gene data show CDR1 as SGHAT and CDR2 as FQNNGV. This CDR3 has 15 amino acids. The CDR3 DNA is TGTGCCAGCAGCCCAGGGGGACTAGCCAAAAACATTCAGTACTTC. As protein: CASSPGGLAKNIQYF.

This clonotype showed up many times. The chain employs TRBV25-1 and TRBJ2-3, with D tentatively TRBD1 (5 bases). Trimming removed 7 bases from V and 3 bases from J, with 11 bases in between. The V gene's germline CDR1 is MGHDK and CDR2 SYGVNS. CDR3 size: 13 residues. The CDR3 DNA reads as TGTGCCAGCACCAGGGTGGGGACAGATACGCAGTATTTT. Translated: CASTRVGTDTQYF.

This clonotype was counted many times. The chain is built from TRBV5-1 and TRBJ2-7, with 12 bases fitting TRBD2. V lost 4 bases and J lost 1; bases outside the gene matches: 6. There are 16 residues in the CDR3. Per germline, CDR1 SGHRS and CDR2 YFSETQ. CDR3 DNA: TGCGCCAGCAGCCGAAAACTAGCGGGAGGATCCTACGAGCAGTACTTC. Encoded protein: CASSRKLAGGSYEQYF.

In its sample, this clonotype was seen a few times. Since a much larger clone is just one base distant, this may be a read error. The rearrangement joins TRBV7-8 to TRBJ2-1; 7 bases fit TRBD2. This CDR3 has 16 residues. CDR1 SGHVS and CDR2 FQNEAQ come from the germline V gene. Trimming removed 1 base from V and 9 bases from J; junction bases left unmatched: 12. In DNA form, the CDR3 reads TGTGCCAGCAGCTTAGAAAGGCGGGAGTACGGAAGTGAGCAGTTCTTC. Translation: CASSLERREYGSEQFF.

The rearrangement links TRBV7-2 to TRBJ2-7; D is uncertain. CDR1 is SGHTA, CDR2 FQGNSA, per germline. Trimming stripped 5 bases from V and 6 bases from J, with 11 bases between. The CDR3 runs to 12 residues. The CDR3 loop is CASSRSPLEQYF. The CDR3 DNA follows: TGTGCCAGCAGCCGTTCACCCCTCGAGCAGTACTTC.

The V gene is TRBV5-1, the J gene TRBJ2-3; 12 positions agree with TRBD2. Germline-derived CDR1 and CDR2 are SGHRS and YFSETQ. The CDR3 consists of 16 residues. With V trimmed by 1 base and J by 6 bases, 6 bases remained unmatched. The CDR3, as DNA: TGCGCCAGCAGCTTGTTCCTAGCGGGGGGGCGGGATACGCAGTATTTT. Translating gives CASSLFLAGGRDTQYF. The full variable domain, its missing parts supplied by reference TRBV5-1 and TRBJ2-3, is KAGVTQTPRYLIKTRGQQVTLSCSPISGHRSVSWYQQTPGQGLQFLFEYFSETQRNKGNFPGRFSGRQFSNSRSEMNVSTLELGDSALYLCASSLFLAGGRDTQYFGPGTRLTVL.